Listed below are T cell receptor beta chains from one sample, sequenced in a study of shared clonotypes between healthy human individuals. Sequencing used immunoSEQ multiplex PCR; TCRdb keeps in-frame clones, though not all of them. The data show 2,500,000 or so clones, over 85% seen once. Source material: naive CD4+ T cells from PBMCs. These receptors were taken from a man younger than 35 in good health. Some clones in this sample may be carry-over from other donors' samples. Both conserved end residues are part of each CDR3.

V gene: TRBV18
CDR3 length: 15
CDR3 protein: CASPSTSGSLDTQYF

V gene: TRBV5-4
CDR3 length: 15
CDR3 protein: CASSQAGGSRNEQFF

V gene: TRBV19
CDR3 length: 16
CDR3 protein: CASSWAGTISGNTIYF

V gene: TRBV29-1
CDR3 length: 16
CDR3 protein: CSVEDYRGGPSGELFF

V gene: TRBV5-1
CDR3 length: 13
CDR3 protein: CASSLVAGDGYTF

V gene: TRBV11-2
CDR3 length: 15
CDR3 protein: CASSLDRANTGELFF

V gene: TRBV11-2
CDR3 length: 19
CDR3 protein: CASSPIRSRSQGSGNTIYF

V gene: TRBV28
CDR3 length: 14
CDR3 protein: CASSFRAGEGGYTF

V gene: TRBV27
CDR3 length: 15
CDR3 protein: CASSLIDAVNTEAFF

V gene: TRBV7-8
CDR3 length: 19
CDR3 protein: CASSLLFRGRGGGNQPQHF

V gene: TRBV5-1
CDR3 length: 15
CDR3 protein: CASSLESGKQETQYF

V gene: TRBV19
CDR3 length: 15
CDR3 protein: CASSPSGTGGYEQYF

V gene: TRBV6-4
CDR3 length: 16
CDR3 protein: CASSEMRTGDDNEQFF

V gene: TRBV4-2
CDR3 length: 14
CDR3 protein: CASSQEGGPETQYF

V gene: TRBV6-5
CDR3 length: 14
CDR3 protein: CASSPGTRSNEQFF

V gene: TRBV5-8
CDR3 length: 13
CDR3 protein: CASSSFRSYGYTF

V gene: TRBV28
CDR3 length: 13
CDR3 protein: CASSRGINYGYTF

V gene: TRBV4-3
CDR3 length: 15
CDR3 protein: CASSQALEIQETQYF

V gene: TRBV5-1
CDR3 length: 22
CDR3 protein: CASSDRFTGLAGDYANTGELFF

V gene: TRBV6-6
CDR3 length: 14
CDR3 protein: CASSPGRSNQPQHF

V gene: TRBV18
CDR3 length: 15
CDR3 protein: CASSLLLGSFNEQYF

V gene: TRBV2
CDR3 length: 13
CDR3 protein: CARGSLNSYEQYF

V gene: TRBV10-3
CDR3 length: 14
CDR3 protein: CAISPAGGQETQYF

V gene: TRBV13
CDR3 length: 15
CDR3 protein: CASSRTTGPGETQYF

V gene: TRBV10-3
CDR3 length: 14
CDR3 protein: CAISGAPTSYEQYF

V gene: TRBV11-2
CDR3 length: 14
CDR3 protein: CASSSDQAVKTQYF

V gene: TRBV27
CDR3 length: 15
CDR3 protein: CASSPNGAVYEKLFF

V gene: TRBV6-5
CDR3 length: 14
CDR3 protein: CASSSSGAYSVYTF

V gene: TRBV5-4
CDR3 length: 14
CDR3 protein: CASSLGMGSYEQYF

V gene: TRBV15
CDR3 length: 16
CDR3 protein: CATSRDLISSTDTQYF

V gene: TRBV9
CDR3 length: 16
CDR3 protein: CASSVASESSYNEQFF

V gene: TRBV20-1
CDR3 length: 11
CDR3 protein: CSVKMRGNAFF

V gene: TRBV2
CDR3 length: 13
CDR3 protein: CASLRGGSDGYTF

V gene: TRBV10-3
CDR3 length: 13
CDR3 protein: CAISESSQNIQYF

V gene: TRBV7-6
CDR3 length: 18
CDR3 protein: CASSHRGSSGTTQETQYF

V gene: TRBV2
CDR3 length: 15
CDR3 protein: CASKPEKSSYNEQFF

V gene: TRBV28
CDR3 length: 12
CDR3 protein: CASSSASSEAFF

V gene: TRBV28
CDR3 length: 14
CDR3 protein: CASSNYRGQETQYF

V gene: TRBV5-1
CDR3 length: 14
CDR3 protein: CASSPGTGGLGYTF

V gene: TRBV18
CDR3 length: 18
CDR3 protein: CASSTSWSTAYYGNTIYF

V gene: TRBV19
CDR3 length: 15
CDR3 protein: CASSIPTGRNEKLFF

V gene: TRBV7-8
CDR3 length: 16
CDR3 protein: CASNPGGSGGIAEQFF

V gene: TRBV7-3
CDR3 length: 18
CDR3 protein: CASSLSPVAGRGANVLTF

V gene: TRBV7-9
CDR3 length: 13
CDR3 protein: CASNLAGVHEQYF

V gene: TRBV5-1
CDR3 length: 17
CDR3 protein: CASSFTGESSGANVLTF

V gene: TRBV15
CDR3 length: 15
CDR3 protein: CATSREGASGGEQYF

V gene: TRBV28
CDR3 length: 14
CDR3 protein: CATRPSGIIDEQYF

V gene: TRBV5-1
CDR3 length: 15
CDR3 protein: CASSLSGVNTGELFF